This T cell receptor beta chain is from a study of T cell changes during pregnancy in multiple sclerosis. Data came from immunoSEQ multiplex PCR; TCRdb stores just in-frame clones and leaves some out. The sample shows more than 85,000 clones, almost 95% of them seen only once. CDR3 length equals 13 residues. Trimming stripped 8 bases from V and 3 bases from J, with 13 bases between. In germline, CDR1 is MNHEY, CDR2 SVGAGI. The chain joins TRBV6-5 to TRBJ1-1; TRBD1 might be the D (6 bases). Sequencing was performed on peripheral blood, taken before pregnancy. The sequence was collected from a female donor with multiple sclerosis, enrolled in a pregnancy study. For the CDR3, the DNA is TGTGCCAGCCGGACAGTAGTGGACACTGAAGCTTTCTTT. Translation: CASRTVVDTEAFF.